This T cell receptor beta chain was recovered during a study of blood T cell repertoires in COVID-19. Study details: Sites across the United States, Italy and Spain contributed samples from acute and convalescent COVID-19.

The CDR3 sequence is 16 residues long. The ends lost 0 bases at V and 2 bases at J; junction bases unmatched: 2. Germline assignment: CDR1 SGHRS and CDR2 YFSETQ. Per the authors' pipeline: Reference gene primer amplification in the assay estimated nucleated cell counts. Some clones are missing from TCRdb's copy, which holds only in-frame ones; the method was immunoSEQ multiplex PCR. That table is the source of V, J and clone size, and D and trimming were worked out from the DNA. The sample records around 160,000 clones, approximately 80% being singletons. The sequenced material came from peripheral blood. The gene calls are TRBV5-1 and TRBJ2-1; 10 nucleotides align to TRBD1. The clonotype originates from a human donor with acute or convalescent COVID-19. The donor label of this sample is uncertain. CDR3 region: CASSLAGTGAYNEQFF. The CDR3, as DNA: TGCGCCAGCAGCTTGGCCGGGACAGGGGCCTACAATGAGCAGTTCTTC.